This TCR beta chain was sequenced during a study of patients and donors after allogeneic stem cell transplantation. MiXCR was run by TCRdb on the RT-PCR reads, yielding one entry per CDR3 protein. The sample holds 160,000 or so distinct CDR3 sequences; nearly 25% are singletons and the top ten take 25% to 30%. The length of the CDR3 is 13 residues. Trimming removed 4 bases from V and 3 bases from J, with 9 bases in between. Germline V gene sequence: CDR1 DFQATT, CDR2 SNEGSKA (reference sequence). The chain joins TRBV20-1 to TRBJ2-2; unclear D gene. This TCR was recovered from a human donor who was either an allogeneic HSCT recipient or a stem cell or donor lymphocyte infusion donor (not recorded which). It is not recorded whose cells these are; they may come from a transplant donor. Sequencing was performed on blood, either unsorted or a sorted T cell fraction (not recorded which). As DNA, the CDR3 is TGCAGTGCTACACCCAAGTACACCGGGGAGCTGTTTTTT. The encoded protein is CSATPKYTGELFF.